This TCR beta chain was documented in a study of T cell clones after liver transplantation. The table came from immunoSEQ multiplex PCR; TCRdb's copy has only in-frame clones and leaves some out. This table holds about 75,000 clones, around four fifths found once. V was trimmed by 2 bases and J by 2 bases, leaving 17 bases between them. Germline V lookup: CDR1 LGHNA, CDR2 YNFKEQ. CDR3 size: 17 residues. Unstimulated PBMCs were sorted into CD3+CD4+ and CD3+CD8+ populations. This clonotype was sampled from a human patient who received a liver transplant. Some T cells may arise from the graft donor. The sample in question was CD4+ T cells from blood, obtained 48 months after liver transplant. This chain links TRBV4-2 with TRBJ2-3; TRBD2 is a possible D gene (7 bases). CDR3 sequence (DNA): TGTGCCAGCAGCCAATGGGGAGGGGGAGGGTTCACAGATACGCAGTATTTT. Translation gives CASSQWGGGGFTDTQYF.